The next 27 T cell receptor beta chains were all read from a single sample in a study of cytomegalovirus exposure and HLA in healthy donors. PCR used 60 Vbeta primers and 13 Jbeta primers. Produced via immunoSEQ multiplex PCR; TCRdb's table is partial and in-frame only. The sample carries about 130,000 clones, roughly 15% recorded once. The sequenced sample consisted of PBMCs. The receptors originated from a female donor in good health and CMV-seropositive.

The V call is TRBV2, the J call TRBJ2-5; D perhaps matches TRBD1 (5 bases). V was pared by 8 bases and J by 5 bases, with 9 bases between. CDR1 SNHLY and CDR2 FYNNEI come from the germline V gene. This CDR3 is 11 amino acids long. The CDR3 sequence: CASQGRETQYF. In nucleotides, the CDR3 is TGTGCCAGCCAGGGAAGGGAGACCCAGTACTTC. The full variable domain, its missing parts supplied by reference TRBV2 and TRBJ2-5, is EPEVTQTPSHQVTQMGQEVILRCVPISNHLYFYWYRQILGQKVEFLVSFYNNEISEKSEIFDDQFSVERPDGSNFTLKIRSTKLEDSAMYFCASQGRETQYFGPGTRLLVL.

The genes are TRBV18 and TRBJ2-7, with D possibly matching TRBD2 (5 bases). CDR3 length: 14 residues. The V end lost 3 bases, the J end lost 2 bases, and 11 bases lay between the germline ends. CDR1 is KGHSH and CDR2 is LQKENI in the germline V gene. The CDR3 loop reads CASSPGSSPYEQYF. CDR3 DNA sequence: TGTGCCAGCTCACCGGGGAGCTCCCCCTACGAGCAGTACTTC.

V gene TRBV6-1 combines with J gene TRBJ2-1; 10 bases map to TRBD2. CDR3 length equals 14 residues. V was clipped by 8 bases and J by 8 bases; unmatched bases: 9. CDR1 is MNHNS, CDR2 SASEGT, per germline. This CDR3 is CASGGSSGGYEQFF. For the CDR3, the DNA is TGTGCCAGCGGGGGGTCTAGCGGGGGCTATGAGCAGTTCTTC.

CDR3 in amino acids: CASSTPGKRTEAFF. The DNA of the CDR3 is TGTGCCAGCAGTACGCCAGGGAAAAGGACTGAAGCTTTCTTT. The genes are TRBV6-5 and TRBJ1-1; the D gene is possibly TRBD1 (5 bases). The CDR3 covers 14 residues. Germline CDR1 is MNHEY and CDR2 is SVGAGI. V dropped 5 bases and J dropped 5 bases, with 15 bases sitting between them.

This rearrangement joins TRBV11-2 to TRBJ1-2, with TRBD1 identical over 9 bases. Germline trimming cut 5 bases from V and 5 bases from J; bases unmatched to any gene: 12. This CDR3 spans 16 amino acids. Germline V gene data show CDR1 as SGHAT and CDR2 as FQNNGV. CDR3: CASSTPRQGEKYGYTF. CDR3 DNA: TGTGCCAGCAGCACCCCGAGACAGGGGGAGAAGTATGGCTACACCTTC.

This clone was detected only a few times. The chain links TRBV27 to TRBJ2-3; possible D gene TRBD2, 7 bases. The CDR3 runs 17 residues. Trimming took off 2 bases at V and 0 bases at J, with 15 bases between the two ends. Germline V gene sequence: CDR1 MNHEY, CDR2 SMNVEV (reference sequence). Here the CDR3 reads CASSLAGAIPSTDTQYF. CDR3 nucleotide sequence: TGTGCCAGCAGTTTAGCGGGGGCAATTCCAAGCACAGATACGCAGTATTTT.

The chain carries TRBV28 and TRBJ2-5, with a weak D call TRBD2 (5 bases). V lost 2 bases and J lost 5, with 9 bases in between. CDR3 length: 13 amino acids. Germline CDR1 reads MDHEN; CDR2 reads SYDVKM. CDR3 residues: CASSLVGGETQYF. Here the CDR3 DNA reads TGTGCCAGCAGTTTAGTCGGCGGGGAGACCCAGTACTTC. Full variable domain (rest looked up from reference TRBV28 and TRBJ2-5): DVKVTQSSRYLVKRTGEKVFLECVQDMDHENMFWYRQDPGLGLRLIYFSYDVKMKEKGDIPEGYSVSREKKERFSLILESASTNQTSMYLCASSLVGGETQYFGPGTRLLVL.

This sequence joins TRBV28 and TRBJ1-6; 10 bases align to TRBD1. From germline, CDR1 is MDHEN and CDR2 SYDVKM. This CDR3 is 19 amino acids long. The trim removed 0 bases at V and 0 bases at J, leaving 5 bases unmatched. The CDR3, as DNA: TGTGCCAGCAGTTTATGGGGGACAGGGGCCGTCTCCTATAATTCACCCCTCCACTTT. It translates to CASSLWGTGAVSYNSPLHF. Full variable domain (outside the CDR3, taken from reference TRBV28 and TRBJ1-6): DVKVTQSSRYLVKRTGEKVFLECVQDMDHENMFWYRQDPGLGLRLIYFSYDVKMKEKGDIPEGYSVSREKKERFSLILESASTNQTSMYLCASSLWGTGAVSYNSPLHFGNGTRLTVT.

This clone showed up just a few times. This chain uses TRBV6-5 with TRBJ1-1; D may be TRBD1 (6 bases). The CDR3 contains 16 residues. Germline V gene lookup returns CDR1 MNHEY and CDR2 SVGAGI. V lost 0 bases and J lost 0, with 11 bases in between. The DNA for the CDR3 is TGTGCCAGCAGTTACTCGAAGGACAGTATGAACACTGAAGCTTTCTTT. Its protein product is CASSYSKDSMNTEAFF.

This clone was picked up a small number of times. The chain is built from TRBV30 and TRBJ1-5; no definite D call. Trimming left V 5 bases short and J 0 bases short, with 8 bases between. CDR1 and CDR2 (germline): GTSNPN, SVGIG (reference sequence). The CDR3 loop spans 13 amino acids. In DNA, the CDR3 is TGTGCCTGGGCCGACACTAGCAATCAGCCCCAGCATTTT. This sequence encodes CAWADTSNQPQHF.

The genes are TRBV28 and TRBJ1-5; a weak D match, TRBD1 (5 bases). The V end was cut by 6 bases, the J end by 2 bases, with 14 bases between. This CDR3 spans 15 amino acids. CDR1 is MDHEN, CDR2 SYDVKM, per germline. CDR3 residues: CASRGDLGGNQPQHF. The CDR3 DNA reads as TGTGCCAGCAGGGGGGACTTGGGGGGCAATCAGCCCCAGCATTTT.

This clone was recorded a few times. The CDR3 nucleotides read TGTGCCAGCTCTACCTCAGACAGGGAGCGGTCCTATGGCTACACCTTC. It codes for CASSTSDRERSYGYTF. This sequence joins TRBV27 and TRBJ1-2; 7 nucleotides line up with TRBD1. The V and J ends lost 8 bases and 4 bases, in that order; junction bases with no gene match: 16. The germline gives CDR1 MNHEY, CDR2 SMNVEV (reference sequence). The CDR3 sequence is 16 residues long.

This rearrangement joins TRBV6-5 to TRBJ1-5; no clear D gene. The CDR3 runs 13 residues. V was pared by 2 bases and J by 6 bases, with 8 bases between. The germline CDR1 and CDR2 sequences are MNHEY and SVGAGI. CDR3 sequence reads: CASSYTGRQPQHF. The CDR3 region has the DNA TGTGCCAGCAGTTACACGGGTCGTCAGCCCCAGCATTTT.

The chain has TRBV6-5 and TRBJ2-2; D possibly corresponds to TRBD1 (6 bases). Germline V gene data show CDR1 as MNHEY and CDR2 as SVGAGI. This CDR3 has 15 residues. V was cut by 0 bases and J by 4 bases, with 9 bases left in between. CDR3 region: CASSYSWGRTGELFF. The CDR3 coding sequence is TGTGCCAGCAGTTACTCTTGGGGGCGCACCGGGGAGCTGTTTTTT.

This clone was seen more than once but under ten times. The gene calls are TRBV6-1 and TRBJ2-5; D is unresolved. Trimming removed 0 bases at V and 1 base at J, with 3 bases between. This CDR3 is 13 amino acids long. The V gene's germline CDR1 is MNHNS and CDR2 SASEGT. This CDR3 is CASSEALQETQYF. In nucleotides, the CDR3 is TGTGCCAGCAGTGAAGCCCTCCAAGAGACCCAGTACTTC.

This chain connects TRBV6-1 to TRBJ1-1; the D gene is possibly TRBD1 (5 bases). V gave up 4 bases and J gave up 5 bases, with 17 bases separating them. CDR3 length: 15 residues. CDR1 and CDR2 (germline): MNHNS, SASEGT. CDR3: CASSAGRLLLTEAFF. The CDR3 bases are TGTGCCAGCAGTGCAGGGCGCCTACTTCTGACTGAAGCTTTCTTT.

CDR3 amino acids: CASSVGLLAEGVHTF. The CDR3 nucleotides read TGTGCCAGTAGTGTGGGACTATTGGCCGAGGGAGTCCACACCTTC. The genes are TRBV19 and TRBJ1-2; a possible D gene is TRBD1 (5 bases). V gave up 5 bases and J gave up 12 bases, with 25 bases separating them. Germline V gene sequence: CDR1 LNHDA, CDR2 SQIVND (reference sequence). The CDR3 consists of 15 residues.

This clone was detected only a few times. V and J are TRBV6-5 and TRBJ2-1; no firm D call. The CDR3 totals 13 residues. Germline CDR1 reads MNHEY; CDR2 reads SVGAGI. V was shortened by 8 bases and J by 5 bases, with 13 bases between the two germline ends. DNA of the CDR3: TGTGCCAGCCGGCCCCTGGGCGACAATGAGCAGTTCTTC. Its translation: CASRPLGDNEQFF.

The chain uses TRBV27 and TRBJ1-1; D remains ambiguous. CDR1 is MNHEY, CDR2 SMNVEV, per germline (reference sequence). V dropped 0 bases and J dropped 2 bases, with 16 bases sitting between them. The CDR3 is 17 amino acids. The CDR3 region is CASSLSIGSHRNTEAFF. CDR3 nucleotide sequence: TGTGCCAGCAGTTTATCGATCGGTTCTCACAGAAACACTGAAGCTTTCTTT.

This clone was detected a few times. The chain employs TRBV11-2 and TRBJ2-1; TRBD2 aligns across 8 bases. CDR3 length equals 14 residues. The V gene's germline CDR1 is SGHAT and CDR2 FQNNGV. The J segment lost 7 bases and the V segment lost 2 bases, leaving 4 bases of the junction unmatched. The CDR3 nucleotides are TGTGCCAGCAGCTTAAATAGCGGGGAGAATGAGCAGTTCTTC. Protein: CASSLNSGENEQFF.

The CDR3 loop is CASSLSGTGELFF. The CDR3, as DNA: TGTGCCAGCAGCTTATCGGGCACCGGGGAGCTGTTTTTT. The chain uses TRBV7-9 and TRBJ2-2; no definite D call. Germline V gives CDR1 SEHNR, CDR2 FQNEAQ (reference sequence). V was trimmed by 2 bases and J by 4 bases, leaving 5 bases between them. This CDR3 has 13 residues. The entire variable domain, with the rest obtained from reference TRBV7-9 and TRBJ2-2, is as follows: DTGVSQNPRHKITKRGQNVTFRCDPISEHNRLYWYRQTLGQGPEFLTYFQNEAQLEKSRLLSDRFSAERPKGSFSTLEIQRTEQGDSAMYLCASSLSGTGELFFGEGSRLTVL.

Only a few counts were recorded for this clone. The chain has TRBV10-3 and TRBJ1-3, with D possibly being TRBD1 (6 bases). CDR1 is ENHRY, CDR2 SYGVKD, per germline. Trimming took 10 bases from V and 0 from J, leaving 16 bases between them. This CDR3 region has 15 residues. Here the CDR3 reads CATTIQGGSGNTIYF. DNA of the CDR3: TGTGCCACGACCATACAAGGGGGCTCTGGAAACACCATATATTTT.

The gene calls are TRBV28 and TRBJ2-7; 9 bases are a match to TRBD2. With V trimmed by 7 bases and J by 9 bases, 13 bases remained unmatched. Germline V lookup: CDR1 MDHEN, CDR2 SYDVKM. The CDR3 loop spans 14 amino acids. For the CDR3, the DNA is TGTGCCAGCACTGGCGCGGGAGGGCCGGGAGCGCAGTACTTC. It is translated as CASTGAGGPGAQYF.

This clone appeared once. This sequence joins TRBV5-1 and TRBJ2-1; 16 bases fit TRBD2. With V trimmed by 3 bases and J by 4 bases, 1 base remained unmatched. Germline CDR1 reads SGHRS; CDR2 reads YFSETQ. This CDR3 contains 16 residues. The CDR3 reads CASSWGLAGGYNEQFF. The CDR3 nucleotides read TGCGCCAGCAGCTGGGGACTAGCGGGGGGGTACAATGAGCAGTTCTTC.

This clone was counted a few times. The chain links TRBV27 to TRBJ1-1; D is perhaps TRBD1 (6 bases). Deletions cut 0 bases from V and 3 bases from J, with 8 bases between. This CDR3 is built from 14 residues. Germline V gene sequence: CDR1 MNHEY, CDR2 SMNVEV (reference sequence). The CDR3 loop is CASSLSGGDTEAFF. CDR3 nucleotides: TGTGCCAGCAGTTTATCAGGGGGTGACACTGAAGCTTTCTTT.

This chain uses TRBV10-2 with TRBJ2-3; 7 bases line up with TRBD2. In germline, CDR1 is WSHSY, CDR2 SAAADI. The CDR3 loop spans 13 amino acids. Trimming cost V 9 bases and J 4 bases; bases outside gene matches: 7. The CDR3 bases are TGCGCCAGACTAGCGAAACGCGCAGATACGCAGTATTTT. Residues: CARLAKRADTQYF.

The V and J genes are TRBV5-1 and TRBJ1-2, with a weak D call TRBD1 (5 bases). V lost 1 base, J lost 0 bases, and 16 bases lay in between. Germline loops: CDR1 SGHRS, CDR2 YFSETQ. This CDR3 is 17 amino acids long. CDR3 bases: TGCGCCAGCAGCTTGTATCGCAGGGAAGGACCTAACTATGGCTACACCTTC. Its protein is CASSLYRREGPNYGYTF.